This T cell receptor beta chain was recorded in a study of CD8 T cells in Susac syndrome. RNA amounts of roughly 0.5 to 1 ug underwent reverse transcription with random hexamers. Multiplex immunoSEQ PCR targeted 54 Vbeta and 13 Jbeta TCR beta segments. MiXCR, applied by TCRdb to the immunoSEQ multiplex PCR reads, yields one record per CDR3 protein. The sample carries some 90,000 distinct CDR3 sequences, 85% to 95% recorded once. This CDR3 has 18 residues. The germline gives CDR1 PRHDT, CDR2 FYEKMQ (reference sequence). V was shortened by 2 bases and J by 0 bases, with 14 bases between the two germline ends.

The sample consisted of CD8+ T cells from PBMCs. The receptor's source is a human donor in good health. The rearrangement joins TRBV13 to TRBJ2-6; TRBD1 is a possible D gene (5 bases). The CDR3 region is CASSLWSQGRSGANVLTF. For the CDR3, the DNA is TGTGCCAGCAGCTTATGGAGCCAGGGTCGCTCTGGGGCCAACGTCCTGACTTTC.